This T cell receptor beta chain came from a study of regulatory T cells in long-lasting Graves disease (TCRdb year 2021). For the wider study: Patients with newly diagnosed Graves' disease had been on antithyroid drugs for under 3 months. Patients with persistent Graves' disease were compared with patients with newly diagnosed Graves' disease using TCR sequencing and RNA sequencing of peripheral blood. The study was conducted in China and was registered as a clinical trial. A total of about 33 samples underwent TCR sequencing, from some 13 patients with persistent Graves' disease and some 20 patients with newly diagnosed Graves' disease. Summary of the overall study and its limitations: Persistent disease showed preferential use of TRBV28, TRBJ1-2 and TRBJ2-5, whereas newly diagnosed disease favored TRBV20-1 and TRBJ2-1. Compared with newly diagnosed patients, patients with persistent Graves' disease had lower TCR Shannon entropy and fewer highly expanded clones, which suggests clonal expansion. The small sample size was acknowledged by the authors as a limitation that may reduce accuracy. Because the primary lesion, thyroid tissue, could not be accessed, the study looked at peripheral blood alone. Sequencing and analysis were limited to the TCR beta chain. Patients with persistent disease shared more public clonotypes (under 3,000) than newly diagnosed patients did (around 930).

Trimming leaves V shorter by 2 bases and J shorter by 5 bases, with the junction holding 3 bases beyond the gene matches. In the germline V gene, CDR1 corresponds to SNHLY and CDR2 to FYNNEI. The CDR3 measures 15 amino acids from cysteine to phenylalanine. CDR3 DNA only is kept here, 45 bases in frame from base 1. This clonotype was observed at least ten times. The antigen this receptor binds is unknown. Base qualities are not recorded, but no much larger clone differs from it by a single base. The protocol used for the library was multiplex PCR. The instrument was an Illumina HiSeq 4000. iRepertoire HTBI primers and Arm-PCR amplification of CDR3 regions were used to construct TCR beta libraries. PCR products were gel purified before sequencing. The study's own analysis went as follows. Across samples, 55 to 80 TRBV and 13 to 15 TRBJ segments were identified and used for gene usage analysis of CDR3 amino acid clonotypes. Filtered high-quality paired reads were merged into contigs using COPE and FqMerger. BLAST was used to align contigs to IMGT TRBV, TRBD and TRBJ reference genes, with CDR3 defined following IMGT. Clonotypes above 0.1% frequency were classified as highly expanded clones. Repertoire diversity was measured by Shannon entropy, and V-J evenness by the Gini coefficient. Public clonotypes were defined as clonotypes shared by more than one individual. The public reads were run again by TCRdb, first through fastp at Q25 and then through MiXCR, and only productive beta chains were kept. Each CDR3 protein appears once, grouped with its most common genes and DNA. V and J calls and clone size were set by TCRdb, not the authors. The table for this sample lists some 340,000 distinct CDR3 sequences; 10% to 15% of them were counted only once. Over 15% of the sample lies in the top ten.

This specimen's time point label, per the study, means: newly diagnosed GD, antithyroid drugs for less than 3 months. For both TCR sequencing and RNA sequencing, RNA was extracted from PBMCs using TRIzol. Graves' disease was diagnosed according to American Thyroid Association guidelines. The patients came from an endocrinology department in Xi'an, China. Each patient gave 9 to 10 milliliters of peripheral blood, collected in an EDTA anticoagulant tube. PBMCs were isolated by Ficoll Paque Plus density gradient separation without further T cell sorting. An Agilent 2100 Bioanalyzer and agarose gel were used to assess RNA quality, and a NanoDrop 2000 was used to measure RNA concentration. This sample was also put to use in a study of T cells in Graves' hyperthyroidism and ophthalmopathy. The second study's paper adds: Stable Graves' hyperthyroidism was defined as the absence of progression to ophthalmopathy over 18 months of follow-up. Hyperthyroidism patients were newly diagnosed, had a disease duration of under 2 months, and were aged 18 to 65 years. The study excluded patients with uncontrolled infections, other autoimmune diseases, pregnancy or lactation. Diagnoses were established on the basis of clinical symptoms, serum thyroxine and TRAb, thyroid ultrasound, and orbital computed tomography. For the first round of RT-PCR on the TCR CDR3, the HTBI primer set was used together with the Qiagen OneStep RT-PCR kit. Blood samples also contained most of the expanded thyroid clonotypes (frequency above 0.001), which suggests that blood repertoires may reflect thyroid immune responses. In cross-validation, a model built on a 13 V-J signature told ophthalmopathy apart from stable hyperthyroidism with roughly 87% sensitivity and roughly 81% specificity, and in testing the same model reached 80%/75%. In validation, the model predicted progression to ophthalmopathy with approximately 70% sensitivity and approximately 78% specificity, a median of 6.5 months before onset. A discovery cohort of around 100 patients, about 40 with Graves' ophthalmopathy and 55 to 65 with stable Graves' hyperthyroidism, was used to find distinguishing TCR V-J signatures. Prospective prediction of ophthalmopathy was tested in an independent validation cohort of approximately 19 hyperthyroidism patients and 17 patients who later progressed to ophthalmopathy. For training and testing, the 100 patients in the discovery cohort were randomly divided in a 7:3 ratio. In addition, the study compared T-cell repertoires in thyroid tissue and in blood from 6 or 7 Graves' hyperthyroidism patients. After blood sampling, hyperthyroidism patients were treated with methimazole at a starting dose of 30 mg daily, and ophthalmopathy patients were treated with high-dose intravenous methylprednisolone. Libraries were constructed in a second round of multiplex PCR, after which size selection and purification were performed. Sequencing of the libraries was done on an Illumina HiSeq2000 using paired-end 100 bp reads. SOAPnuke was used to process the raw data, removing reads that contained adapters or uncalled bases, had a mean Phred below 15, or lacked an exact match to the constant primer or identifier. High-quality paired reads were merged using COPE v1.2.5, and each unique nucleotide sequence was defined as a clonotype. MiTCR v1.1 was used to align the clonotypes against IMGT TRBV, TRBD and TRBJ reference segments. The analysis included only V-J combinations with a frequency above 0.0001, which together covered 98% to 99.2% of the repertoires. The TCS score was defined as F50 (clonal expansion) divided by E x V (chaos), with BLOSUM62-based TCRdist calculated between CDR3 peptides within each V-J. Welch's t-statistics and random forest reduced fewer than 600 V-J features to 10 to 15, which were used in a naive Bayes classifier (R e1071). No statistical method was used to fix the sample size in advance, and group allocation was not hidden from the investigators. The paper describes TCR Vbeta CDR3 sequencing of around 130 peripheral blood samples, made up of 43 ophthalmopathy patients, approximately 73 hyperthyroidism patients and 17 progressor patients.

Specimen: peripheral blood mononuclear cells (PBMCs), collected at new diagnosis, from a patient treated with antithyroid drugs. The sequence was collected from a woman aged 18-29 years with Graves disease. Donor details come from another sample of the same person, matched by shared clones. This chain is built from TRBV2 and TRBJ2-1, with 10 middle bases fitting TRBD2. The CDR3 region has the sequence CASSESTSGNNEQFF. The DNA is as follows: TGTGCCAGCAGTGAATCAACTAGCGGGAACAATGAGCAGTTCTTC.